One sample yielded the 22 T cell receptor beta chains listed below, sequenced in a study of T-cell memory formation after mild COVID-19. One entry per CDR3 protein, called by TCRdb with MiXCR from the 5' RACE reads. The profile shows hundreds of thousands of distinct CDR3 sequences, 20% of them singletons. Sequenced material: PBMCs or a T cell subset sorted from them (not recorded which). The receptors come from an adult woman who had mild COVID-19 (a few samples of this study predate the infection). Cell type and time point are not known.

This clonotype was counted between two and nine times. The chain employs TRBV5-6 and TRBJ2-2, with TRBD2 matching over 7 bases. Germline loops: CDR1 SGHDT, CDR2 YYEEEE. V lost 0 bases and J lost 3; bases outside the gene matches: 2. The CDR3 spans 15 residues. The CDR3 reads CASSLVGGYTGELFF. The CDR3 DNA reads TGTGCCAGCAGCTTGGTGGGGGGGTACACCGGGGAGCTGTTTTTT.

The chain has TRBV24-1 and TRBJ2-3; no firm D call. Germline loops: CDR1 KGHDR, CDR2 SFDVKD. The CDR3 consists of 13 residues. V was pared by 2 bases and J by 14 bases, with 16 bases between. In DNA form, the CDR3 reads TGTGCCACCAGTGATTCCGGGCTCACGCGGTGGTATTTT. It specifies CATSDSGLTRWYF.

For this clonotype: The junction differs from germline at one of its ends, possibly a read error. J is TRBJ1-5 and V is TRBV6-1; the D gene is possibly TRBD1 (5 bases). The germline V gene encodes CDR1 MNHNS and CDR2 SASEGT. The CDR3 has 13 residues. The CDR3 DNA reads TGTGCCAGCAGTGAATGGGGCAACCAGCCCCAGCATTTT. It encodes CASSEWGNQPQHF.

The chain recombines TRBV6-5 with TRBJ2-1; 14 bases fit TRBD2. This CDR3 is built from 18 residues. Germline CDR1 and CDR2: MNHEY and SVGAGI. Trimming cost V 5 bases and J 8 bases; bases outside gene matches: 14. The CDR3: CASSLQGLAGVGFHEQFF. The CDR3 coding sequence is TGTGCCAGCAGTCTCCAGGGACTAGCGGGAGTGGGTTTCCATGAGCAGTTCTTC.

This chain joins TRBV19 and TRBJ1-2; 8 bases line up with TRBD1. The J segment lost 3 bases and the V segment lost 8 bases, leaving 14 bases of the junction unmatched. The CDR3 runs 16 residues. CDR1 LNHDA and CDR2 SQIVND come from the germline V gene (reference sequence). The CDR3 is CASGRSTGALYYGYTF. The CDR3, as DNA: TGTGCCAGTGGACGATCGACAGGGGCCCTTTACTATGGCTACACCTTC.

This clonotype has only a few counts. The genes are TRBV7-9 and TRBJ2-5; 9 bases fit TRBD1. There are 15 residues in the CDR3. V dropped 4 bases and J dropped 5; count of bases not matched to a gene: 8. Germline CDR1 SEHNR, CDR2 FQNEAQ (reference sequence). The CDR3 coding sequence is TGTGCCAGCAGCTCGGGACAGGGTCCAAGGGAGACCCAGTACTTC. This sequence encodes CASSSGQGPRETQYF.

This clonotype was seen a handful of times. The chain carries TRBV9 and TRBJ1-2, with D perhaps matching TRBD1 (6 bases). V was shortened by 5 bases and J by 8 bases, with 16 bases between the two germline ends. The CDR3 totals 13 residues. Germline V lookup: CDR1 SGDLS, CDR2 YYNGEE. The chain's CDR3 is CASSGQGNGGYTF. The CDR3 DNA follows: TGTGCCAGCAGTGGCCAGGGGAACGGCGGCTACACCTTC.

This clonotype was observed a handful of times. CDR3 DNA: TGCGCCAGCAGCCAGGGGGCACTCAGCGGCTACACCTTC. It codes for CASSQGALSGYTF. The chain couples TRBV5-1 to TRBJ1-2, with TRBD1 matching over 8 bases. V lost 4 bases and J lost 8; bases outside the gene matches: 7. The CDR3 is made up of 13 amino acids. Per germline, CDR1 SGHRS and CDR2 YFSETQ. Looking up the rest from reference TRBV5-1 and TRBJ1-2 gives the full variable domain: KAGVTQTPRYLIKTRGQQVTLSCSPISGHRSVSWYQQTPGQGLQFLFEYFSETQRNKGNFPGRFSGRQFSNSRSEMNVSTLELGDSALYLCASSQGALSGYTFGSGTRLTVV.

The J gene is TRBJ1-2, the V gene TRBV6-1, with 12 bases aligning to TRBD1. CDR3 length equals 15 residues. CDR1 is MNHNS and CDR2 is SASEGT in the germline V gene. With V trimmed by 4 bases and J by 7 bases, 7 bases remained unmatched. CDR3 protein: CASSGGQGALSGYTF. The CDR3 coding sequence is TGTGCCAGCAGTGGGGGACAGGGGGCATTAAGTGGCTACACCTTC.

In this sample, this clonotype turned up many times. This sequence joins TRBV5-1 and TRBJ1-2; TRBD1 is a possible D gene (5 bases). The CDR3 totals 14 residues. The germline gives CDR1 SGHRS, CDR2 YFSETQ. V lost 4 bases, J lost 5 bases, and 15 bases lay in between. CDR3 sequence reads: CASSALRDGYGYTF. The CDR3 nucleotides are TGCGCCAGCAGCGCCCTCAGGGATGGGTATGGCTACACCTTC. The full variable domain, completed using reference TRBV5-1 and TRBJ1-2, is KAGVTQTPRYLIKTRGQQVTLSCSPISGHRSVSWYQQTPGQGLQFLFEYFSETQRNKGNFPGRFSGRQFSNSRSEMNVSTLELGDSALYLCASSALRDGYGYTFGSGTRLTVV.

This clonotype was detected a few times. This chain uses TRBV25-1 with TRBJ1-1; 7 bases are a match to TRBD1. V shed 11 bases, J shed 0 bases, and the junction held 15 bases outside the gene matches. This CDR3 has 16 residues. Germline lookup yields CDR1 MGHDK and CDR2 SYGVNS. The CDR3 DNA reads TGTGCCGGGACTAGGGGGCAGGTAGACATGAACACTGAAGCTTTCTTT. Amino acid sequence: CAGTRGQVDMNTEAFF.

The V gene is TRBV12-3 or TRBV12-4, the J gene TRBJ1-2; a possible D gene is TRBD1 (5 bases). The length of the CDR3 is 14 residues. Trimming cost V 3 bases and J 4 bases, with 12 bases left between them. The CDR3 DNA follows: TGTGCCAGCAGTTTCCCGACAGTTGTCTATGGCTACACCTTC. Its protein is CASSFPTVVYGYTF.

The chain recombines TRBV7-2 with TRBJ2-5; 13 bases match TRBD2. V lost 3 bases to trimming and J lost 5 bases; unmatched junction nucleotides: 9. Germline assignment: CDR1 SGHTA and CDR2 FQGNSA. The CDR3 has 17 residues. The CDR3: CASSLLLAGGKGETQYF. CDR3 coding DNA: TGTGCCAGCAGCTTGTTACTAGCGGGAGGGAAAGGGGAGACCCAGTACTTC. The variable domain in full, completed from reference TRBV7-2 and TRBJ2-5, reads GAGVSQSPSNKVTEKGKDVELRCDPISGHTALYWYRQSLGQGLEFLIYFQGNSAPDKSGLPSDRFSAERTGGSVSTLTIQRTQQEDSAVYLCASSLLLAGGKGETQYFGPGTRLLVL.

This clonotype appeared a few times. This chain joins TRBV29-1 and TRBJ2-7, with D perhaps being TRBD1 or TRBD2 (5 bases each). Trimming left V 7 bases short and J 0 bases short, with 10 bases between. CDR3 size: 12 residues. Germline V CDR1 and CDR2: SQVTM, ANQGSEA. The DNA of the CDR3 is TGCAGCGCCCGGGACGACTCCTACGAGCAGTACTTC. Protein product: CSARDDSYEQYF.

The CDR3 DNA reads TGTGCCAGCAGCCAAGTAAACGGGGGGGCGTCCGGGGAGCTGTTTTTT. It is translated as CASSQVNGGASGELFF. The rearrangement links TRBV4-2 to TRBJ2-2; 8 bases line up with TRBD2. The ends lost 1 base at V and 6 bases at J; junction bases unmatched: 7. Germline assignment: CDR1 LGHNA and CDR2 YNFKEQ. The CDR3 covers 16 residues.

V is TRBV4-1 and J is TRBJ2-7; the match to TRBD1 covers 9 bases. Germline CDR1 reads MGHRA; CDR2 reads YSYEKL. The CDR3 has 17 residues. J gave up 3 bases and V 3 bases, and 12 bases lay outside the gene matches. The DNA of the CDR3 is TGCGCCAGCAGCCAGATGGGCCGGGACAGGGCCCTCTACGAGCAGTACTTC. The encoded protein is CASSQMGRDRALYEQYF.

The sample holds a few counts of this clonotype. The gene calls are TRBV12-3 or TRBV12-4 and TRBJ2-3; D is unresolved. V was pared by 4 bases and J by 7 bases, with 12 bases between. This CDR3 has 13 amino acids. The CDR3 sequence is CASSSIGPNTQYF. The DNA of the CDR3 is TGTGCCAGCAGTTCTATAGGTCCTAATACGCAGTATTTT.

This rearrangement joins TRBV5-1 to TRBJ2-3; the match to TRBD1 covers 11 bases. The germline CDR1 and CDR2 sequences are SGHRS and YFSETQ. The length of the CDR3 is 16 residues. The trim removed 0 bases at V and 5 bases at J, leaving 5 bases unmatched. The CDR3 spells CASSLGPGTGGDTQYF. The CDR3 DNA follows: TGCGCCAGCAGCTTGGGACCCGGGACAGGGGGAGATACGCAGTATTTT.

This clonotype was recorded a few times. The genes are TRBV12-3 or TRBV12-4 and TRBJ1-2; D unclear. Between the trimmed V and J ends, which lost 0 bases and 8 bases, there was a span of 13 bases. CDR3 size: 14 residues. The CDR3 DNA reads TGTGCCAGCAGTTTAGCGTGGAGGGCGCAGGGCTACACCTTC. Translated, it gives CASSLAWRAQGYTF.

Only a few counts were recorded for this clonotype. V usage is TRBV4-2 and J usage is TRBJ2-7, with D tentatively TRBD1 or TRBD2 (5 bases each). The germline V gene has CDR1 LGHNA and CDR2 YNFKEQ. This CDR3 spans 13 amino acids. V lost 3 bases and J 6 bases, leaving 12 bases between the germline ends. CDR3 in amino acids: CASSQRGESEQYF. The CDR3 nucleotides are TGTGCCAGCAGCCAGAGAGGGGAGTCCGAGCAGTACTTC.

In this sample, this clonotype turned up many times. The J gene is TRBJ2-5, the V gene TRBV5-1; D remains unclear. The CDR3 extends over 15 amino acids. The germline CDR1 and CDR2 sequences are SGHRS and YFSETQ. V dropped 4 bases and J dropped 4 bases, with 17 bases sitting between them. The CDR3 here is CASSLDPTARETQYF. As DNA, the CDR3 is TGCGCCAGCAGCCTGGACCCTACCGCGCGAGAGACCCAGTACTTC.

This rearrangement joins TRBV10-3 to TRBJ2-1; 12 nucleotides line up with TRBD2. CDR3 length: 17 amino acids. Germline V gene data show CDR1 as ENHRY and CDR2 as SYGVKD. J lost 0 bases, V lost 2 bases, and 2 bases had no gene match. The CDR3 here is CAISEGLAGSSYNEQFF. The CDR3 DNA reads as TGTGCCATCAGTGAGGGACTAGCGGGGAGCTCCTACAATGAGCAGTTCTTC.